The rows below give T cell receptor beta chains drawn from one sample of a study of blood T cell repertoires in COVID-19. Some clones are missing from TCRdb's copy, which holds only in-frame ones; the method was immunoSEQ multiplex PCR. The sample has 300,000 to 350,000 clones, around 87% seen once. Sequences were obtained from peripheral blood. Source of these receptors: a woman in her fifties or sixties with COVID-19, enrolled during active disease. Both conserved end residues are part of each CDR3. The order of the fields is D gene, clone size, J gene, V gene, CDR3 protein, CDR3 DNA. The D gene is left open where the match is weak. Rows may omit the clone size; those that give it use once, few, many or a size class.

.	.	TRBJ2-4	TRBV5-1	CASKGEGNIQYF	TGCGCCAGCAAGGGGGAGGGAAACATTCAGTACTTC
TRBD1	.	TRBJ1-3	TRBV5-1	CASSLDRGIQGNAGNTIYF	TGCGCCAGCAGCTTGGACAGGGGAATTCAGGGGAATGCTGGAAACACCATATATTTT
TRBD2	.	TRBJ2-3	TRBV27	CASRSGGRLTDTQYF	TGTGCCAGCCGTTCTGGCGGGAGGCTCACAGATACGCAGTATTTT
TRBD1	once	TRBJ2-7	TRBV6-5	CASSLSGQYYEQYF	TGTGCCAGCAGCTTATCGGGACAGTACTACGAGCAGTACTTC
.	few	TRBJ2-1	TRBV7-8	CASSYGGFGYNEQFF	TGTGCCAGCAGCTACGGAGGTTTCGGGTACAATGAGCAGTTCTTC
TRBD2	.	TRBJ2-7	TRBV27	CASSTLAGTPEQYF	TGTGCCAGCAGTACGCTAGCGGGAACGCCCGAGCAGTACTTC
TRBD1	.	TRBJ2-4	TRBV18	CASSPTLGQGASPAKNIQYF	TGTGCCAGCTCACCAACCCTCGGCCAGGGGGCGTCTCCAGCCAAAAACATTCAGTACTTC
TRBD2	.	TRBJ2-5	TRBV6-5	CASSYEWSGGTQYF	TGTGCCAGCAGTTACGAGTGGAGCGGGGGGACCCAGTACTTC
.	.	TRBJ1-2	TRBV18	CASSPGEGLGYTF	TGTGCCAGCTCACCGGGGGAGGGCCTTGGCTACACCTTC
TRBD1	.	TRBJ1-2	TRBV10-1	CAISGDRRSYGYTF	TGCGCCATCTCTGGGGACAGGCGTTCCTATGGCTACACCTTC
TRBD1	once	TRBJ2-1	TRBV27	CASSWTGSYNEQFF	TGTGCCAGCAGTTGGACAGGGAGCTACAATGAGCAGTTCTTC
TRBD2	.	TRBJ2-1	TRBV19	CASTGLAGAYKFF	TGTGCCAGTACGGGACTAGCGGGAGCTTATAAGTTCTTC
TRBD1	.	TRBJ1-1	TRBV6-5	CASSYSRGGENTEAFF	TGTGCCAGCAGTTACTCGCGAGGGGGCGAGAACACTGAAGCTTTCTTT
.	.	TRBJ2-1	TRBV27	CASSLGQGLSSYNEQFF	TGTGCCAGCAGCCTAGGTCAGGGGCTAAGCTCCTACAATGAGCAGTTCTTC
.	once	TRBJ1-6	TRBV6-4	CASGRDYSYNSPLHF	TGTGCCAGCGGCCGGGACTACTCCTATAATTCACCCCTCCACTTT
.	.	TRBJ2-2	TRBV2	CATLPRTANTGELFF	TGTGCCACCCTTCCCAGGACAGCGAACACCGGGGAGCTGTTTTTT
TRBD1	.	TRBJ1-5	TRBV30	CAWSGTGARGFSTQHF	TGTGCCTGGAGTGGAACAGGGGCCCGGGGCTTTTCGACCCAGCATTTT
.	.	TRBJ1-1	TRBV18	CASSNQANEAFF	TGTGCCAGCTCTAACCAGGCTAATGAAGCTTTCTTT
TRBD2	.	TRBJ2-1	TRBV24-1	CATSGTSGLSYNEQFF	TGTGCCACCAGTGGTACTAGCGGCCTGTCCTACAATGAGCAGTTCTTC
TRBD2	.	TRBJ2-7	TRBV2	CASSKAVSGSSYEQYF	TGTGCCAGCAGCAAAGCGGTTAGCGGGAGCTCCTACGAGCAGTACTTC
.	.	TRBJ2-6	TRBV4-1	CASSRISGSGLSGANVLTF	TGCGCCAGCAGCCGGATTTCCGGGAGCGGGCTCTCTGGGGCCAACGTCCTGACTTTC
.	once	TRBJ2-3	TRBV12-3/TRBV12-4	CASTRGATDTQYF	TGTGCCAGCACTCGGGGGGCCACAGATACGCAGTATTTT
TRBD1	.	TRBJ1-2	TRBV4-2	CASSQLGGQGSRGYTF	TGTGCCAGCAGCCAGTTAGGGGGACAGGGGTCGAGGGGCTACACCTTC
.	.	TRBJ1-6	TRBV7-2	CASSSQVYNSPLHF	TGTGCCAGCAGCTCACAGGTCTATAATTCACCCCTCCACTTT
.	.	TRBJ1-1	TRBV14	CASSHVHGPRGTEAFF	TGTGCCAGCAGCCACGTCCACGGACCCCGGGGGACTGAAGCTTTCTTT
TRBD1	.	TRBJ2-7	TRBV6-6	CASRTGTGISYEQYF	TGTGCCAGCAGGACCGGGACAGGGATTTCCTACGAGCAGTACTTC
.	once	TRBJ1-1	TRBV5-4	CASRAKEDSLYTEAFF	TGTGCCAGCAGAGCGAAGGAGGACAGCCTTTACACTGAAGCTTTCTTT
.	few	TRBJ2-5	TRBV12-3/TRBV12-4	CASSLGLQETQYF	TGTGCCAGCAGTTTAGGGCTCCAAGAGACCCAGTACTTC
TRBD1	.	TRBJ1-6	TRBV6-5	CASRRDRIVEPLHF	TGTGCCAGCAGGAGGGACAGGATCGTGGAACCCCTCCACTTT
.	.	TRBJ1-4	TRBV21-1	CARDRGTNEKLFF	TGTGCCAGGGACAGGGGCACTAATGAAAAACTGTTTTTT
.	.	TRBJ2-1	TRBV19	CASNPAGNNEQFF	TGTGCCAGTAATCCCGCCGGGAACAATGAGCAGTTCTTC
.	once	TRBJ1-5	TRBV18	CASFPGGGVSNQPQHF	TGTGCCAGCTTCCCCGGGGGGGGCGTGAGCAATCAGCCCCAGCATTTT
TRBD1	.	TRBJ1-4	TRBV6-5	CASSSRQGLREKLFF	TGTGCCAGCAGTTCAAGACAGGGGTTAAGAGAAAAACTGTTTTTT
TRBD1	.	TRBJ2-2	TRBV10-1	CASRDRDTGELFF	TGCGCCAGCAGGGACAGGGACACCGGGGAGCTGTTTTTT
TRBD1	.	TRBJ1-5	TRBV6-5	CASSTRGREEPQHF	TGTGCCAGCAGTACTAGGGGGCGCGAAGAGCCCCAGCATTTT
TRBD2	.	TRBJ2-1	TRBV6-4	CATSTSGRMDNEQFF	TGTGCCACCTCGACTAGCGGGCGTATGGACAATGAGCAGTTCTTC
TRBD1	.	TRBJ1-1	TRBV11-2	CASSEDRGWNAFF	TGTGCCAGCAGCGAAGACAGGGGGTGGAACGCTTTCTTT
TRBD1	.	TRBJ1-1	TRBV15	CATSRHAYDRAEAFF	TGTGCCACCAGCCGTCATGCTTACGACAGGGCTGAAGCTTTCTTT
TRBD1	.	TRBJ1-6	TRBV2	CASRGTGLTHSPLHF	TGTGCCAGCAGAGGGACAGGTCTGACGCATTCACCCCTCCACTTT
.	.	TRBJ2-2	TRBV11-2	CASSAQGSNTGELFF	TGTGCCAGCAGCGCTCAGGGTTCTAACACCGGGGAGCTGTTTTTT
.	.	TRBJ1-1	TRBV2	CASSTQMNTEAFF	TGTGCCAGCAGCACCCAGATGAACACTGAAGCTTTCTTT
TRBD1	.	TRBJ1-4	TRBV19	CASSTNRGLSEKLFF	TGTGCCAGTAGTACTAACAGGGGGCTTTCTGAAAAACTGTTTTTT
TRBD1	.	TRBJ2-1	TRBV4-1	CASSQDWAGGSYNEQFF	TGCGCCAGCAGCCAAGATTGGGCAGGGGGCTCCTACAATGAGCAGTTCTTC
TRBD1	.	TRBJ1-5	TRBV4-2	CASSPGGSGEPQHF	TGTGCCAGCAGCCCAGGGGGGTCCGGGGAGCCCCAGCATTTT